The T cell receptor (beta chain) under discussion was sequenced for a study of cytomegalovirus exposure and HLA in healthy donors (dated 2017 in TCRdb). Some background on the complete study: In an earlier analysis of roughly 590 of the donors, 250 to 350 Gb of sequence data and approximately 120 million unique TCR beta sequences from about 179 million T cells were reported. About 330 gigabases of sequencing data and about 92 million unique TCR sequences made up an early release that covered several hundred HLA-typed donors. In a later analysis, previously published TCR beta repertoires from 550 to 700 donors were re-analyzed and high-resolution HLA genotyping was added so that TCR occurrence patterns could be studied. All discovery cohort repertoires had been generated on a single sequencing platform. A handful of DR-DQ haplotypes were handled as single units for association and clustering because linkage in the cohort was strong. On average, around 240,000 unique TCR beta nucleotide sequences were sequenced per donor among a few hundred genotyped donors of the cohort, with 15% to 20% of those sequences being non-productive. The study was designed to test whether signatures of past pathogen exposure could be identified by cataloging public T cell receptors. The T cell repertoires of some 670 subjects were profiled by immunosequencing and related to cytomegalovirus serostatus. The number of donors typed differed by locus, with about 620-630 for A, B, C, DRB1 and DQB1, more than 500 for DQA1, 600 to 610 for DPA1, and some 440 for DPB1. To predict cytomegalovirus infection status, the study brought together high-throughput TCR immunosequencing, statistical association of individual TCRs with disease status, and machine learning. Rather than drawing on any new phenotypic data, the later analysis identified candidate immune exposures from TCR beta sequences and the way those sequences occurred across donors. A later genetic analysis used genome-wide SNP genotypes for about three fifths of the 666 donors, treating that subset as a discovery cohort. An earlier analysis of approximately 580 of the donors used high-throughput TCR beta sequencing to judge whether each TCR beta V gene segment behaved as functional or pseudogenic. Both class I and class II loci were covered by HLA typing, at four-digit resolution. Donor age, sex, ethnicity and CMV serostatus were compiled together with the repertoire data. Besides the first cohort of roughly 640 subjects, a separate validation cohort made up of roughly 120 different subjects was used. Of the 300 to 450 genotyped donors, 81% were placed in the genetic ancestry cluster associated with self-reported Caucasian donors.

Remarks on this clone: Its target antigen remains unknown. No much larger clone exists at a distance of one base, and base qualities are not known.

Libraries were prepared through the immunoSEQ multiplex PCR assay. The multiplex PCR relied on a mix of 60 forward primers for TCR Vbeta segments and 13 reverse primers for TCR Jbeta segments. The CDR3 region of rearranged TCR beta genes was amplified from genomic DNA with a multiplex PCR assay. The amplified TCR beta libraries were sequenced on the Illumina HiSeq System as 87-base-pair reads. On the study's bioinformatics: In a later analysis, tens of millions of unique TCR beta chains were counted across the 666 repertoires, and roughly 10 million of these chains were shared by at least two donors. Raw reads were error-corrected and collapsed into unique sequences with a nearest-neighbor algorithm that merged closely related sequences to remove PCR and sequencing errors. CDR3 sequences were aligned to IMGT reference sequences to assign V, D and J gene segments. For a sequence to be retained, at least a six-nucleotide match to both a V gene segment and a J gene segment was required. A rearrangement counted as productive if the CDR3 had no stop codons and remained in frame with V and J, and every other rearrangement counted as non-productive. CDR3 was defined by IMGT convention, running from the second conserved V-encoded cysteine to the conserved J-encoded phenylalanine. In an earlier analysis of roughly 610 of the donors, sequences lacking an unambiguous match to a single V gene segment were excluded. An earlier analysis of a few hundred of the donors classified V segments as functional when productive rearrangements were above 56.7% and as segregating when the standard deviation between donors was above 5%. A statistical classification framework was developed to diagnose cytomegalovirus status using the catalog of TCR beta chain sequences. V and J gene assignment, in a later analysis, came from comparing TCR nucleotide sequences with IMGT/GENE-DB human TR gene sequences. In a later analysis, CDR3 sequences and most-parsimonious VDJ recombination scenarios were assigned using the TCRdist pipeline. In a later analysis, each TCR beta chain was defined by its CDR3 amino acid sequence together with its V-gene family, and reads lacking a unique V-gene family were excluded. As a way to deal with suspected cross-contamination and a sequencing artifact, a later analysis dropped approximately 590 nucleotide sequences that were highly shared and had low generation probability. For each public chain, a later analysis derived a clonal expansion index from normalized ranks of inferred template counts within each repertoire. In a later analysis, generation probabilities were computed using a VDJ recombination model fitted to out-of-frame rearrangements, and the results were checked against IGoR. A later analysis scored TCR-TCR, TCR-HLA and TCR-CMV co-occurrence with hypergeometric tests, applying a repertoire-size bias correction to TCR pairs. False discovery rates were estimated in a later analysis by permuting HLA or CMV assignments 20 times. In a later analysis, co-occurring TCRs were grouped using DBSCAN, and TCRdist sequence similarity was added for clustering within HLA-allele-positive subsets. Repertoires with fewer than 30,000 or more than 120,000 public chains, plus five repertoires with anomalous nucleotide sharing, were excluded from co-occurrence clustering. The source is immuneACCESS, and TCRdb retained only in-frame sequences with V and J called. Part of the clones is not carried over; for the studies checked, unresolved V genes explain less than half of this, and the remainder is unexplained. That table is the source of V, J and clone size, and D and trimming were worked out from the DNA. The sample table lists 150,000 to 200,000 clones, 60% to 85% of them with a count of one. The ten largest clones capture 6.5% to 9% of the sample.

Overall study outcomes, separate from this receptor: In vitro tests confirmed that a few of the cytomegalovirus-associated TCR beta chains recognize cytomegalovirus antigens. Sequencing depth was assumed to be roughly uniform across donors in the presence/absence analyses, though that assumption may not hold. Because HLA typing was missing for some donors at each locus, association tests included only the typed subset. Several of the top co-occurrence clusters appeared to be linked to parvovirus B19, influenza, CMV and Epstein-Barr virus, according to a later analysis. When HLA alleles, especially DR and DQ, strongly co-occurred, attributing TCR associations to individual alleles was difficult. An earlier analysis of 587 of the donors showed that most TCR beta V segments appeared in productive rearrangements either about 87% or about 30% of the time, which broadly matched IMGT annotations. Across donors, most TCR sequences were observed very rarely, whereas some public TCRs were present in many individuals. A group of highly shared sequence variants was considered likely to be a technical artifact of the sequencing pipeline. The study gave a list of about 150 TCR beta chains associated with cytomegalovirus. Because counts were too low, more than 15 rarely observed V segments, including chromosome 9 orphons, were excluded from the earlier analysis of 587 of the donors. In a later analysis, the rate of TCR association differed among HLA loci, with DRB1 alleles having the most associated TCRs and HLA-C alleles having the fewest. CMV serostatus was the only immune exposure information available for the cohort. Linkage disequilibrium might explain the correlated functional status among segregating V segments, but an unknown experimental factor could not be excluded. According to a later genetic analysis, donors in an Asian-associated ancestry cluster had fewer N-insertions in productive TCRs than the approximately 670-donor mean. The authors suggested that the approach could potentially be generalized to other disease states and immunological phenotypes. Specific HLA alleles were associated with over 15,000 TCR beta sequences at a false discovery rate of 0.05 in a later analysis. Compared with equally common non-associated chains, HLA-associated TCR beta chains in a later analysis were more clonally expanded and had lower generation probabilities. The classifier was reported to diagnose cytomegalovirus status with high specificity and sensitivity in both the original and validation cohorts. In a later analysis, most CMV-associated TCR beta chains were found to appear HLA-restricted, with HLA associations seemingly driven largely by CMV exposure. A further reported finding was that TCR beta sequences accurately predicted the HLA-A and HLA-B alleles for most subjects in the first cohort. V-gene and J-gene trimming of TCR beta chains was associated with a missense DCLRE1C variant in a later genetic analysis, and the association was replicated in an independent cohort. Because the 87-base-pair reads could not distinguish some IMGT-functional V segments, including TRBV6-2 and TRBV6-3, those segments were excluded. This cohort had only TCR beta chains sequenced, and the lack of alpha or paired-chain data limited which features could be detected.

The cohort was made up of around 720 healthy bone marrow donors. At the time of sampling, all cohort members were nominally healthy, though unrecorded immune exposures were likely present. The donor tested CMV seropositive and was one of the 289 seropositive cohort members. Every donor gave a peripheral blood sample, and the peripheral blood mononuclear cells from that sample were used for TCR beta sequencing. The Qiagen DNeasy Blood Extraction Kit was used to extract genomic DNA from the blood cell samples. The CDR3 spans 13 residues, from the cysteine through the phenylalanine. Only CDR3 DNA remains: 39 bases, in frame from the first base. For CDR1 and CDR2, the germline V gene (reference sequence) lists SGHNT and YYREEE. The germline ends are 11 bases apart after V is trimmed by 4 bases and J by 4 bases.

The sequence joins TRBV5-4 to TRBJ1-2; D gene: possibly TRBD1, on 6 matching bases. The origin of this receptor is a woman aged 40-49 years in good health and CMV-seropositive. The sequencing sample was made of PBMCs. In nucleotide form, the sequence is TGTGCCAGCAGCATTGACAGGCCCTATGGCTACACCTTC. This gives the protein CASSIDRPYGYTF.